Below are 20 T cell receptor beta chains sequenced from a single sample in a study of long-term antiretroviral therapy in people with HIV (dated by TCRdb to the early 2020s). The immunoSEQ hsTCRB v3.0 assay was used at survey level resolution for TRB variable region sequencing. The immuneACCESS repertoire file appears here via TCRdb, limited to in-frame rearrangements. These files lack a portion of the clones; in checked studies, under half of the deficit traces to unresolved V genes, and the cause of the others is not known. Recorded for this sample are about 33,000 clones; more than 60% of them occurred a single time. The top ten hold roughly 7.2% of the sample. This specimen consisted of unsorted PBMCs, obtained 2 years after starting antiretroviral therapy. The receptors come from a woman aged 45-65 years with HIV.

J is TRBJ1-5 and V is TRBV6-1; D ambiguous. V lost 1 base, J lost 7 bases, and 17 bases lay in between. CDR1 and CDR2 from the germline V gene are MNHNS and SASEGT. This CDR3 spans 16 amino acids. The CDR3 DNA is TGTGCCAGCAGTGAAGTTAGTGTGGGGATTGGACAGCCCCAGCATTTT. Translated: CASSEVSVGIGQPQHF.

The V call is TRBV27, the J call TRBJ1-5; no reliable D call. The germline V gene encodes CDR1 MNHEY and CDR2 SMNVEV (reference sequence). Trimming cost V 4 bases and J 1 base, with 8 bases left between them. The CDR3 consists of 14 residues. As DNA, the CDR3 is TGTGCCAGCAGTTCGGGCCCCAGCAATCAGCCCCAGCATTTT. Translation gives CASSSGPSNQPQHF.

This sequence joins TRBV5-6 and TRBJ2-5; unclear D gene. Trimming took 4 bases from V and 4 from J, leaving 17 bases between them. CDR3 length: 15 residues. Germline assignment: CDR1 SGHDT and CDR2 YYEEEE. The CDR3 DNA follows: TGTGCCAGCAGCACTGGGGTGAGGTTGGGAGAGACCCAGTACTTC. It encodes CASSTGVRLGETQYF.

The chain links TRBV20-1 to TRBJ1-4; the D is unclear. Germline lookup yields CDR1 DFQATT and CDR2 SNEGSKA (reference sequence). V shed 1 base and J shed 5 bases, with 2 bases lying between them. The CDR3 covers 11 residues. In nucleotides, the CDR3 is TGCAGTGCTAGAGGGAATGAAAAACTGTTTTTT. It codes for CSARGNEKLFF.

The chain recombines TRBV27 with TRBJ2-1; possible D gene TRBD2, 6 bases. This CDR3 contains 15 residues. Trimming left V 5 bases short and J 1 base short, with 12 bases between. Germline V gives CDR1 MNHEY, CDR2 SMNVEV (reference sequence). CDR3 sequence: CASSVTRGSYNEQFF. The CDR3 DNA reads TGTGCCAGCAGTGTGACTAGAGGATCCTACAATGAGCAGTTCTTC.

In nucleotides, the CDR3 is TGTGCTAGTGGTTTGGCTGTGTCGGGAACTGAAGCTTTCTTT. It codes for CASGLAVSGTEAFF. This chain joins TRBV12-5 and TRBJ1-1; D is undetermined. The germline V and J ends were trimmed by 1 base and 5 bases, with 11 bases remaining between them. CDR1 is LGHNT, CDR2 FRNRAP, per germline. The CDR3 runs 14 residues.

The chain is built from TRBV2 and TRBJ1-2, with TRBD1 matching 9 bases. The V and J ends lost 5 bases and 7 bases, in that order; junction bases with no gene match: 5. The CDR3 loop spans 13 amino acids. Germline lookup yields CDR1 SNHLY and CDR2 FYNNEI. The CDR3 nucleotides are TGTGCCAGCAGTCCTACAGGGGGCGGTGGCTACACCTTC. Translation: CASSPTGGGGYTF.

The rearrangement links TRBV4-1 to TRBJ2-7; 13 nucleotides align to TRBD2. V was pared by 0 bases and J by 0 bases, with 2 bases of the junction left unmatched. Germline V gives CDR1 MGHRA, CDR2 YSYEKL. The CDR3 consists of 17 residues. The CDR3 DNA is TGCGCCAGCAGCCAAGAGGGACTAGCGGGGATCTCCTACGAGCAGTACTTC. Its protein is CASSQEGLAGISYEQYF.

This clone was detected a few times. V is TRBV6-1 and J is TRBJ2-7, with a tentative D call TRBD2 (5 bases). The length of the CDR3 is 14 residues. The germline V gene encodes CDR1 MNHNS and CDR2 SASEGT. V was clipped by 2 bases and J by 5 bases, with 13 bases between them. CDR3 in DNA: TGTGCCAGCAGTGAAAGGACTGGGCGGAACGAGCAGTACGTC. Its translation: CASSERTGRNEQYV.

The chain employs TRBV5-5 and TRBJ1-4; 9 bases match TRBD1. Germline lookup yields CDR1 SGHKS and CDR2 YYEKEE (reference sequence). The CDR3 is made up of 16 amino acids. V dropped 5 bases and J dropped 2; count of bases not matched to a gene: 7. The CDR3 loop reads CASSPGDRETNEKLFF. CDR3 DNA sequence: TGTGCCAGCAGTCCGGGGGACAGGGAGACTAATGAAAAACTGTTTTTT.

The rearrangement links TRBV29-1 to TRBJ1-1; unclear D gene. CDR1 and CDR2 from the germline V gene are SQVTM and ANQGSEA. Trimming removed 2 bases at V and 4 bases at J, with 11 bases between. The CDR3 runs to 13 residues. The CDR3 bases are TGCAGCGTTGAAAAGGGCTTGGGCACTGAAGCTTTCTTT. Translated: CSVEKGLGTEAFF.

The rearrangement links TRBV10-3 to TRBJ1-2; weak D call: TRBD1 (6 bases). Germline CDR1 and CDR2: ENHRY and SYGVKD. This CDR3 comprises 13 residues. The germline V and J ends were trimmed by 4 bases and 2 bases, with 8 bases remaining between them. The CDR3 coding sequence is TGTGCCATCAGTGTAGGGGGGAACTATGGCTACACCTTC. Its protein product is CAISVGGNYGYTF.

V gene TRBV7-8 combines with J gene TRBJ2-5; D is undetermined. Per germline, CDR1 SGHVS and CDR2 FQNEAQ. Trimming cost V 2 bases and J 0 bases, with 7 bases left between them. The CDR3 contains 14 residues. Here the CDR3 reads CASSLMQNQETQYF. Here the CDR3 DNA reads TGTGCCAGCAGCTTAATGCAGAACCAAGAGACCCAGTACTTC.

V usage is TRBV7-2 and J usage is TRBJ1-4; D is possibly TRBD1 (5 bases). CDR1 SGHTA and CDR2 FQGNSA come from the germline V gene. This CDR3 has 16 amino acids. The V end lost 5 bases, the J end lost 8 bases, and 21 bases lay between the germline ends. CDR3 DNA: TGTGCCAGCAGCCCAACCACAGGTGGAGGTCGAGAAAAACTGTTTTTT. This sequence encodes CASSPTTGGGREKLFF. The full variable domain, its missing parts supplied by reference TRBV7-2 and TRBJ1-4, is GAGVSQSPSNKVTEKGKDVELRCDPISGHTALYWYRQSLGQGLEFLIYFQGNSAPDKSGLPSDRFSAERTGGSVSTLTIQRTQQEDSAVYLCASSPTTGGGREKLFFGSGTQLSVL.

The chain is built from TRBV7-9 and TRBJ2-7; perhaps TRBD2 as D (7 bases). The germline V gene has CDR1 SEHNR and CDR2 FQNEAQ (reference sequence). The CDR3 is made up of 15 amino acids. The V and J ends lost 1 base and 4 bases respectively, with 14 bases between them. The CDR3 sequence: CASSLVGGDFYEQYF. The CDR3 DNA follows: TGTGCCAGCAGCTTAGTAGGGGGGGATTTTTACGAGCAGTACTTC.

This clone was observed once. This rearrangement joins TRBV11-3 to TRBJ1-1; D is undetermined. From germline, CDR1 is SGHNT and CDR2 YENEEA. This CDR3 is 13 amino acids long. Trimming took 0 bases from V and 3 from J, leaving 5 bases between them. The CDR3 DNA follows: TGTGCCAGCAGCTTAGAGGGTCACACTGAAGCTTTCTTT. Its translation is CASSLEGHTEAFF.

This chain uses TRBV4-1 with TRBJ1-1, with a tentative D call TRBD1 (5 bases). Germline CDR1 and CDR2: MGHRA and YSYEKL. Trimming took 1 base from V and 3 from J, leaving 12 bases between them. This CDR3 has 15 amino acids. In DNA, the CDR3 is TGCGCCAGCAGCCAAGGGCCAGGGAAAGACACTGAAGCTTTCTTT. Protein product: CASSQGPGKDTEAFF.

This chain joins TRBV13 and TRBJ2-3; 8 bases are a match to TRBD2. Germline CDR1 and CDR2: PRHDT and FYEKMQ (reference sequence). Trimming took 7 bases from V and 4 from J; bases not matched to a gene: 10. The CDR3 runs to 15 residues. CDR3 coding DNA: TGTGCCAGCAACCTCGGGGGGGGGCCATCAGATACGCAGTATTTT. It yields the protein CASNLGGGPSDTQYF.

In this sample, this clone turned up once. The V and J genes are TRBV6-5 and TRBJ1-6, with D unclear. Trimming removed 0 bases at V and 5 bases at J, with 11 bases between. Germline CDR1 is MNHEY and CDR2 is SVGAGI. CDR3 length: 16 residues. CDR3 DNA: TGTGCCAGCAGTTACTCGGCAGGTGTCAATAATTCACCCCTCCACTTT. As protein: CASSYSAGVNNSPLHF.

The chain carries TRBV29-1 and TRBJ2-7; the D gene is possibly TRBD2 (6 bases). The germline V and J ends were trimmed by 3 bases and 1 base, with 10 bases remaining between them. The CDR3 is 13 amino acids. CDR1 is SQVTM and CDR2 is ANQGSEA in the germline V gene. The chain's CDR3 is CSVEGGTSYEQYF. The CDR3 nucleotides are TGCAGCGTTGAGGGAGGCACTTCCTACGAGCAGTACTTC.